The sequence of this T cell receptor (beta chain) was determined in a study of spatial heterogeneity in lung cancer. CDR1 SGHAT and CDR2 FQNNGV come from the germline V gene. The CDR3 is 14 residues long. V shed 9 bases and J 10 bases; nucleotides not matched to a gene: 11. TCRdb recomputed calls from the 5' RACE reads with MiXCR, one row per CDR3 protein. Of about 100,000 distinct CDR3 sequences listed, 4.4% are singletons. This clonotype has ten or more counts. The antigen remains undetermined. Study results and limitations: How many expanded intratumoral alpha and beta TCRs were present tracked the tumor mutation count, which was a count of nonsynonymous mutations.

The time point here: sample taken at primary tumor resection. The clonotype comes from a male donor with early-stage non-small cell lung cancer. Here the sequenced sample was lung tumor tissue, taken at surgery. This rearrangement joins TRBV11-2 to TRBJ1-6, with TRBD1 identical over 8 bases. This chain's CDR3 is CASAGGIGNSPLHF. As DNA, the CDR3 is TGTGCCAGTGCAGGGGGCATCGGAAACTCACCCCTCCACTTT. Using reference TRBV11-2 and TRBJ1-6 for the parts outside the CDR3, the full variable domain is EAGVAQSPRYKIIEKRQSVAFWCNPISGHATLYWYQQILGQGPKLLIQFQNNGVVDDSQLPKDRFSAERLKGVDSTLKIQPAKLEDSAVYLCASAGGIGNSPLHFGNGTRLTVT.